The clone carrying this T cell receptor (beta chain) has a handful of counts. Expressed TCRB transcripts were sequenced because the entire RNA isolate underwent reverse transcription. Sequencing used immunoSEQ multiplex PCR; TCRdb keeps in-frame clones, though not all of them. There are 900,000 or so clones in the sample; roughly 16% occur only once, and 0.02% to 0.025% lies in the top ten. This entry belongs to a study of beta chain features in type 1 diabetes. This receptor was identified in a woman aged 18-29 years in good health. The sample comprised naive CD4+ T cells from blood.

The CDR3 region has the DNA TGTGCCAGCAGCGTACAGCTGGGGTTGACCTACAATGAGCAGTTCTTC. This sequence encodes CASSVQLGLTYNEQFF. The chain joins TRBV9 to TRBJ2-1, with D hard to call. This CDR3 has 16 amino acids. Germline CDR1 SGDLS, CDR2 YYNGEE. Trimming shortened V by 1 base and J by 2 bases, and 13 bases separated the two germline ends.